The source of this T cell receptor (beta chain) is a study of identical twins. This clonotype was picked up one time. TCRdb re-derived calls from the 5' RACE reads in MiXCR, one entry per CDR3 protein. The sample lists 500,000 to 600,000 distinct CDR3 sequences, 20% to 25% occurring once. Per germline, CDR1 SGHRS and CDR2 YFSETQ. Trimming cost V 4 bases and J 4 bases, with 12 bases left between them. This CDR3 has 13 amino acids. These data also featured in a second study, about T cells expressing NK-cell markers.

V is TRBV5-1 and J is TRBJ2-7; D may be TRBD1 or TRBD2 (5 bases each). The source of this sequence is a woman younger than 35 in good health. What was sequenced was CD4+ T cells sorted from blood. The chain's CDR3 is CASSVDGAYEQYF. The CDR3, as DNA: TGCGCCAGCAGCGTGGACGGGGCTTACGAGCAGTACTTC.